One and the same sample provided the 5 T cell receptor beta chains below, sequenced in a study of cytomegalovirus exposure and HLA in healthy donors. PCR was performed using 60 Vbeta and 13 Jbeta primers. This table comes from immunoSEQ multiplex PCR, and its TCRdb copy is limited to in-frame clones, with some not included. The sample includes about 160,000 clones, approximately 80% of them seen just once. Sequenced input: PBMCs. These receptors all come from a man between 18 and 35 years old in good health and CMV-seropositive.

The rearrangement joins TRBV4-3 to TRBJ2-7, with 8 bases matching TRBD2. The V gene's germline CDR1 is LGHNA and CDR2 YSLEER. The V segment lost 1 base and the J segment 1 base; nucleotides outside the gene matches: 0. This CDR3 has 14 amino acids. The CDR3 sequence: CASSQAGGSYEQYF. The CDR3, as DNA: TGCGCCAGCAGCCAAGCGGGGGGGTCCTACGAGCAGTACTTC.

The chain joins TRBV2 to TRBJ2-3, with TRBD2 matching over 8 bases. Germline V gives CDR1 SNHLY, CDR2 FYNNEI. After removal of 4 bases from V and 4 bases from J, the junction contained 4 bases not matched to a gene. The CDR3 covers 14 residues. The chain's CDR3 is CASSAGGLADTQYF. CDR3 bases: TGTGCCAGCAGTGCGGGGGGGCTCGCAGATACGCAGTATTTT.

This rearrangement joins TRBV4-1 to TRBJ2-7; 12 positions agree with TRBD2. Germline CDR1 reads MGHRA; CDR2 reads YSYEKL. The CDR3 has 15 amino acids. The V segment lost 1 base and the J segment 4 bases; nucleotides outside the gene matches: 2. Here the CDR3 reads CASSQGLAGVYEQYF. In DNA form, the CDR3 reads TGCGCCAGCAGCCAAGGACTAGCGGGAGTGTACGAGCAGTACTTC.

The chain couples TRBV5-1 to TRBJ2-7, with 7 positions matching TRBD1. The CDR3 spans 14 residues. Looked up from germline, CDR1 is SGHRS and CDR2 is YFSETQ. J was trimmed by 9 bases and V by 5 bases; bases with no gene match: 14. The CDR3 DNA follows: TGCGCCAGCAGATCCGACAGGGCTAACCCCTCGCAGTACTTC. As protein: CASRSDRANPSQYF.

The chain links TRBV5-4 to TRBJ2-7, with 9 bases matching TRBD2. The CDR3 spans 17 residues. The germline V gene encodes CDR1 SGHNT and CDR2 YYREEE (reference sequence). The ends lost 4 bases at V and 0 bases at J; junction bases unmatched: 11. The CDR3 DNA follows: TGTGCCAGCAGCCCCACCCCTCTAGCGGGGCCCTCCTACGAGCAGTACTTC. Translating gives CASSPTPLAGPSYEQYF.